This entry describes one T cell receptor (beta chain). Both 60 Vbeta primers and 13 Jbeta primers went into the PCR. Produced via immunoSEQ multiplex PCR; TCRdb's table is partial and in-frame only. The sample includes about 180,000 clones, about three quarters of them seen just once. The data are from a study of cytomegalovirus exposure and HLA in healthy donors. Study information: Genotyping of roughly 400 donors showed that around 85% belonged to the Caucasian-associated ancestry cluster.

The CDR3 contains 14 residues. Germline CDR1 MDHEN, CDR2 SYDVKM. The trim removed 5 bases at V and 4 bases at J, leaving 3 bases unmatched. Material: PBMCs. The receptor was isolated from a man younger than 30 in good health and CMV-seronegative. This sequence joins TRBV28 and TRBJ1-5, with 9 nucleotides matching TRBD1. Here the CDR3 DNA reads TGTGCCAGCAGTACAGGGGGCGGGAATCAGCCCCAGCATTTT. Residues: CASSTGGGNQPQHF.